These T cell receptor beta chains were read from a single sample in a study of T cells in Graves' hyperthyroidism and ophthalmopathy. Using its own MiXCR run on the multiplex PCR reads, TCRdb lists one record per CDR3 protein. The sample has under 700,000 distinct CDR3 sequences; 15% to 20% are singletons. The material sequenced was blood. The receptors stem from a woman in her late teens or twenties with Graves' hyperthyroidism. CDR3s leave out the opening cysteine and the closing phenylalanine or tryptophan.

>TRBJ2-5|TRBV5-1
ASSLVILGQETQY
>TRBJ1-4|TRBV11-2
ASSSRDRASRNEKLF
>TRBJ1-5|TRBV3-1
ASRPGRGNQPQH
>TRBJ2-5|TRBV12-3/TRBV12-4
ASSFSWSETQY
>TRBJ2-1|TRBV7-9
ASSLGGSGGGEQF
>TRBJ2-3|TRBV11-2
ASSPWGLTDTQY
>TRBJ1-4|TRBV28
ASSFRGDINEKLF
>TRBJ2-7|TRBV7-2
ASSLAGGYHEQY
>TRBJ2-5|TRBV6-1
ASSDWLPRLQETQY
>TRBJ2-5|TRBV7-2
ASQGRRGRWETQY
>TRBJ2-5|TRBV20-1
SAFSSGRAFGRETQY
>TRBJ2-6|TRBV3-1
ASSQVGSAGANVLT
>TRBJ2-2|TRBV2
ASSEVPGSGELF
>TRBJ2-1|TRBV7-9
ASSPNGELYNEQF
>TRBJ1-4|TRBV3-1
ASSQRQGGEKLF
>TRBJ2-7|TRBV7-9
ASSLSGSEGYEQY
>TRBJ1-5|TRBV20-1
SARIPEGPYSNQPQH
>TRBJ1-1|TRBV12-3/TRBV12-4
ASSSYRDTEAF
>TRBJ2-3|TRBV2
ASSGLAGRTDTQY
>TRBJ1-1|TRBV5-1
ASSLRLPNTEAF
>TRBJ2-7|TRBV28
ASTIAGTYSYEQY
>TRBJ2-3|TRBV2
ASSLGWDTDTQY
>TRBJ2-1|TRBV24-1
ATSDPTGTGKYNEQF
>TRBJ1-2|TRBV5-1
ASSASQGAKRGYT
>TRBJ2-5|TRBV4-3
ASSQDGTYRETQY
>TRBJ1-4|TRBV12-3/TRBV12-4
ASSSSGRLGEKLF